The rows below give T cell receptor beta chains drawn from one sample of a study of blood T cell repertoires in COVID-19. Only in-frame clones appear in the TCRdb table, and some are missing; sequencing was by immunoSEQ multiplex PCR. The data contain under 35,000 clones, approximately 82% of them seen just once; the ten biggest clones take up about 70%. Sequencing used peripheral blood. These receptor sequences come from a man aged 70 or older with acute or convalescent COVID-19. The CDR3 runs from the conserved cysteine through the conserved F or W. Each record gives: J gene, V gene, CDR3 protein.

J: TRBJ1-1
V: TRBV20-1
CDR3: CRGAAGTEAFF

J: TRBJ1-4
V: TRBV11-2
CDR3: CASSWEGPRGEKLFF

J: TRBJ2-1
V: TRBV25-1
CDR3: CASGGGILNNEQFF

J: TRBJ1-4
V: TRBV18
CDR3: CASSPVGQGGEKLFF

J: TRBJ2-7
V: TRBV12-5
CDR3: CASGLDLVSYEQYF

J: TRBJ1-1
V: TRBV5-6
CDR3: CASSPTGLREAFF

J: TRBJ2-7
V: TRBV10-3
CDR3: CAISESDATSYEQYF

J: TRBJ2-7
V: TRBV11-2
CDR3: CASSQEGHEQYF

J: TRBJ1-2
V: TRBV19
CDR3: CASSPSLPGTSYGYTF

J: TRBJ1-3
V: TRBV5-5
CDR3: CASSDIRGRSGNTIYF

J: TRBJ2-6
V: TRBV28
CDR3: CASSPTGSGANVLTF

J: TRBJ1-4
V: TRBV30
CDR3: CAWSVIGGLGEKLFF

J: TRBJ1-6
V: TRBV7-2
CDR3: CASSLAAGTPYNSPLHF

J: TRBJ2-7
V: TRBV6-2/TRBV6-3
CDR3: CASSLSGPTNEQYF

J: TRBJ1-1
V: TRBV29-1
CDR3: CSVTGQGNPEAFF

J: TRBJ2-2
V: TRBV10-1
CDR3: CASSDNDRGQGTGELFF

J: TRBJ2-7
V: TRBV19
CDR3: CASSGTGHPSVDEQYF